The clone carrying this TCR beta chain is a singleton in its sample. Its target is unknown. V lost 0 bases, J lost 5 bases, and 7 bases lay in between. Germline loops: CDR1 MGHRA, CDR2 YSYEKL. The CDR3 has 13 amino acids. Donors likely had unrecorded immune exposures despite being nominally healthy when sampled. A multiplex PCR was run with 60 Vbeta primers and 13 Jbeta primers. Some clones are missing from TCRdb's copy, which holds only in-frame ones; the method was immunoSEQ multiplex PCR. This table holds roughly 200,000 clones, less than 80% found once. These data originate in a study of cytomegalovirus exposure and HLA in healthy donors. Findings of the study overall: A later analysis associated approximately 17,000 TCR beta sequences with HLA alleles at a 0.05 false discovery rate. Accounts indicate the classifier identified cytomegalovirus status with strong specificity and sensitivity.

This rearrangement joins TRBV4-1 to TRBJ1-2; possible D gene TRBD1, 5 bases. The sequencing input was PBMCs. This clonotype was sampled from a woman in her thirties in good health and CMV-seropositive. The CDR3 coding sequence is TGCGCCAGCAGCCAAGACAGGGATTATGGCTACACCTTC. Translating gives CASSQDRDYGYTF.